Listed below are T cell receptor beta chains from one sample, sequenced in a study of blood T cell repertoires in COVID-19. Method: immunoSEQ multiplex PCR; TCRdb's copy keeps in-frame clones and lacks some. The sample carries around 35,000 clones, 70% to 90% recorded once. The specimen was peripheral blood. The source is a man aged 70 or older with acute or convalescent COVID-19. CDR3s include the opening cysteine and the closing phenylalanine or tryptophan. A D gene is named only where the DNA matches it firmly. Only some rows state a clone size, as once, few, many or a class for expanded clones.

size	V	D	J	CDR3	DNA
.	TRBV29-1	.	TRBJ1-5	CSVAHQGSNQPQHF	TGCAGCGTTGCTCACCAGGGCAGCAATCAGCCCCAGCATTTT
.	TRBV11-3	.	TRBJ2-1	CASSLGGSYYNEQFF	TGTGCCAGCAGCTTAGGCGGTTCTTACTACAATGAGCAGTTCTTC
.	TRBV6-1	TRBD1	TRBJ1-5	CASSDAQGNNQPQHF	TGTGCCAGCAGTGACGCACAGGGGAACAATCAGCCCCAGCATTTT
.	TRBV5-1	.	TRBJ1-1	CASSLALGANTEAFF	TGCGCCAGCAGCTTGGCCTTAGGGGCGAACACTGAAGCTTTCTTT
.	TRBV5-6	.	TRBJ2-6	CASSRKHSLLGGVLTF	TGTGCCAGCAGCAGAAAGCACAGCCTCCTCGGGGGAGTCCTGACTTTC
.	TRBV30	TRBD2	TRBJ2-1	CAWSLVLASYNEQFF	TGTGCCTGGAGTCTGGTACTAGCGAGTTACAATGAGCAGTTCTTC
.	TRBV6-2/TRBV6-3	.	TRBJ2-7	CASSYDTRGYEQYF	TGTGCCAGCAGTTACGACACGCGAGGGTACGAGCAGTACTTC
.	TRBV5-1	.	TRBJ2-7	CASSAQDYEQYF	TGCGCCAGCAGCGCCCAGGACTACGAGCAGTACTTC
.	TRBV19	TRBD2	TRBJ2-1	CASSPRLAEGDNEQFF	TGTGCCAGTAGTCCCCGACTAGCGGAGGGAGACAATGAGCAGTTCTTC
once	TRBV5-6	.	TRBJ1-2	CASSLAGNYGYTF	TGTGCCAGCAGCTTGGCCGGTAACTATGGCTACACCTTC
.	TRBV28	TRBD1	TRBJ1-5	CASSPRQGDQPQHF	TGTGCCAGCAGTCCGCGACAGGGGGATCAGCCCCAGCATTTT
.	TRBV29-1	.	TRBJ1-1	CSVEALYGTEAFF	TGCAGCGTTGAAGCTCTTTACGGCACTGAAGCTTTCTTT
.	TRBV30	.	TRBJ1-2	CAWSRGFNYGYTF	TGTGCCTGGAGTAGAGGGTTTAACTATGGCTACACCTTC
.	TRBV18	.	TRBJ2-7	CASSPRVSTMGEQYF	TGTGCCAGCTCACCGAGGGTTTCAACTATGGGCGAGCAGTACTTC
.	TRBV11-3	.	TRBJ2-7	CASSLGPRSEQYF	TGTGCCAGCAGCTTGGGGCCTAGATCCGAGCAGTACTTC
.	TRBV3-1/TRBV3-2	.	TRBJ1-3	CASSQDGANTIYF	TGTGCCAGCAGCCAAGATGGAGCAAACACCATATATTTT
.	TRBV3-1/TRBV3-2	TRBD1	TRBJ2-7	CASSQPGTDEYF	TGTGCCAGCAGCCAACCGGGGACAGACGAGTACTTC
.	TRBV11-3	.	TRBJ2-2	CASSSEIGELFF	TGTGCCAGCAGCTCCGAGATCGGGGAGCTGTTTTTT
.	TRBV30	.	TRBJ1-4	CAWVGTQDEKLFF	TGTGCCTGGGTCGGGACACAAGATGAAAAACTGTTTTTT
once	TRBV9	.	TRBJ2-7	CASSARDWEKQYF	TGTGCCAGCAGCGCCCGGGACTGGGAGAAGCAGTACTTC
.	TRBV27	TRBD2	TRBJ2-2	CASSFEREIGELFF	TGTGCCAGCAGTTTCGAGCGGGAGATCGGGGAGCTGTTTTTT
.	TRBV3-1/TRBV3-2	.	TRBJ1-4	CASSPLDSNEKLFF	TGTGCCAGCAGCCCTTTAGACAGTAATGAAAAACTGTTTTTT
once	TRBV5-1	.	TRBJ2-3	CASRPPGLQAEDTQYF	TGCGCCAGCAGACCACCGGGACTCCAAGCCGAAGATACGCAGTATTTT
.	TRBV7-6	.	TRBJ2-1	CASSFPPDEQFF	TGTGCCAGCAGCTTTCCCCCCGATGAGCAGTTCTTC
.	TRBV27	TRBD1	TRBJ2-2	CASSRTGVSGELFF	TGTGCCAGCAGCCGGACAGGGGTTAGCGGGGAGCTGTTTTTT
.	TRBV11-2	.	TRBJ2-1	CASSSTLSSYNEQFF	TGTGCCAGCAGCTCTACCCTGAGCTCCTACAATGAGCAGTTCTTC
.	TRBV5-6	.	TRBJ1-2	CASSPVGGGNAYTF	TGTGCCAGCAGCCCCGTCGGGGGAGGTAACGCCTACACCTTC
.	TRBV28	.	TRBJ1-5	CASSETSGTSIQPQHF	TGTGCCAGCAGTGAAACCTCCGGGACAAGCATTCAGCCCCAGCATTTT
.	TRBV5-1	TRBD2	TRBJ2-7	CASSSTSGSYEQYF	TGCGCCAGCAGCTCGACTAGCGGCTCCTACGAGCAGTACTTC
.	TRBV19	TRBD1	TRBJ1-1	CASSKQGAGTEAFF	TGTGCCAGTAGTAAACAGGGGGCCGGAACTGAAGCTTTCTTT
once	TRBV4-2	TRBD1	TRBJ1-6	CASSQPDRDYSPLHF	TGTGCCAGCAGCCAACCGGACAGGGATTATTCACCCCTCCACTTT
.	TRBV25-1	.	TRBJ2-1	CASGDKGSYNEQFF	TGTGCCAGTGGGGACAAGGGCTCCTACAATGAGCAGTTCTTC
.	TRBV7-2	TRBD2	TRBJ2-7	CASSPREGWKYEQYF	TGTGCCAGCAGCCCCCGGGAGGGGTGGAAATACGAGCAGTACTTC
.	TRBV7-2	TRBD1	TRBJ2-3	CASSLEDRHTQYF	TGTGCCAGCAGCTTAGAGGACAGGCATACGCAGTATTTT
.	TRBV19	TRBD1	TRBJ2-1	CASSIGQGAQHEQFF	TGTGCCAGTAGTATCGGGCAGGGGGCACAACATGAGCAGTTCTTC
.	TRBV7-2	TRBD1	TRBJ1-1	CASSLSGTGTTEAFF	TGTGCCAGCAGCTTATCCGGGACAGGGACCACTGAAGCTTTCTTT